A single sample gave rise to the 5 T cell receptor beta chains below, sequenced in a study of T cells in localized non-small cell lung cancer. Profiled with immunoSEQ multiplex PCR; TCRdb holds only in-frame clones, not every one. This sample has 37,000 or so clones, with 75% to 90% found just once. The sequences come from peripheral blood, collected before any cancer treatment. Every receptor here comes from a woman between 35 and 75 years old with stage I lung adenocarcinoma.

The chain joins TRBV29-1 to TRBJ2-2, with D unresolved. The CDR3 contains 12 residues. Looked up from germline, CDR1 is SQVTM and CDR2 is ANQGSEA. The germline V and J ends were trimmed by 4 bases and 7 bases, with 10 bases remaining between them. As DNA, the CDR3 is TGCAGCGTTGGGCGAGACGGCGGGGAGCTGTTTTTT. It yields the protein CSVGRDGGELFF.

The chain has TRBV9 and TRBJ2-3, with D unresolved. Between the trimmed V and J ends, which lost 0 bases and 5 bases, there was a span of 10 bases. The CDR3 sequence is 14 residues long. CDR1 is SGDLS, CDR2 YYNGEE, per germline. CDR3 DNA sequence: TGTGCCAGCAGCGTAGCCCCCAGCGAAGATACGCAGTATTTT. Its protein product is CASSVAPSEDTQYF.

The chain is built from TRBV30 and TRBJ1-5, with 8 bases lining up with TRBD1. The V and J ends lost 2 bases and 6 bases, in that order; junction bases with no gene match: 6. This CDR3 region has 14 residues. Per germline, CDR1 GTSNPN and CDR2 SVGIG (reference sequence). The CDR3 DNA sequence: TGTGCCTGGAGTCTGAGGACAGGGAGTCAGCCCCAGCATTTT. It translates to CAWSLRTGSQPQHF.

This chain connects TRBV11-2 to TRBJ1-1; TRBD1 matches 9 bases. This CDR3 has 14 amino acids. The junction had 2 bases not matched to a gene; V was cut back by 2 bases and J by 4 bases. CDR1 SGHAT and CDR2 FQNNGV come from the germline V gene. CDR3 sequence: CASSLMTGGTEAFF. CDR3 DNA: TGTGCCAGCAGCTTAATGACAGGGGGCACTGAAGCTTTCTTT.

The genes are TRBV18 and TRBJ2-7; TRBD2 matches at 14 bases. The trim removed 3 bases at V and 1 base at J, leaving 2 bases unmatched. The CDR3 is 16 residues long. The germline gives CDR1 KGHSH, CDR2 LQKENI. The CDR3 sequence: CASSPRLAGGSYEQYF. CDR3 nucleotide sequence: TGTGCCAGCTCACCTCGACTAGCGGGAGGGTCCTACGAGCAGTACTTC.